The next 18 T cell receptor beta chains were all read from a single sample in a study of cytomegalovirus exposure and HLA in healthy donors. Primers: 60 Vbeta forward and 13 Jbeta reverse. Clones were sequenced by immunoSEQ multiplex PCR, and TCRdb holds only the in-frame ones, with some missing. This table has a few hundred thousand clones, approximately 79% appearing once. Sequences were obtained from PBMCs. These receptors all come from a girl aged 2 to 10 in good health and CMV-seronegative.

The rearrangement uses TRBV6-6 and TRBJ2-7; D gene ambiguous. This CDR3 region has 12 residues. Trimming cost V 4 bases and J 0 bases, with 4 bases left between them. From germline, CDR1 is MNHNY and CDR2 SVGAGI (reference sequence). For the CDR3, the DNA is TGTGCCAGCAGTTCGAGCTCCTACGAGCAGTACTTC. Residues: CASSSSSYEQYF.

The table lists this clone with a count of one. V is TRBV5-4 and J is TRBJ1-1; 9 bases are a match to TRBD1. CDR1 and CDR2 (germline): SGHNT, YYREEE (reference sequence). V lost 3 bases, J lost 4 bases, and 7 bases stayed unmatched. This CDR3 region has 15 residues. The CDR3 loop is CASSWRDRGTTEAFF. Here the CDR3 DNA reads TGTGCCAGCAGCTGGAGAGACAGGGGGACCACTGAAGCTTTCTTT.

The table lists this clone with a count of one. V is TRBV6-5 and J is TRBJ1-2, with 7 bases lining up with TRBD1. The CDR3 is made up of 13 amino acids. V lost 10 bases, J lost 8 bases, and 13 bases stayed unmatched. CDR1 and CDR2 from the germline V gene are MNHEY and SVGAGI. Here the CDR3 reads CATRYAGGSGYTF. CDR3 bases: TGTGCCACCCGTTACGCAGGGGGTAGCGGCTACACCTTC.

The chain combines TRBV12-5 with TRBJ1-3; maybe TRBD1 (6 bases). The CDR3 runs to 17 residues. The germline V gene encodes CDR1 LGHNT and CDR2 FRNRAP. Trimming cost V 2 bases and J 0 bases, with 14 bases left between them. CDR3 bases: TGTGCTAGTGGTTTGAAGGGGGGGAGCCTCTCTGGAAACACCATATATTTT. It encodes CASGLKGGSLSGNTIYF.

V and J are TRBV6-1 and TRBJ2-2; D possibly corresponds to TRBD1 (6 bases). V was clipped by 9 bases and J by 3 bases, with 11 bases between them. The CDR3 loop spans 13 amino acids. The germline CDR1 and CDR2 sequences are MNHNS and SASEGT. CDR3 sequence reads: CASYRAHTGELFF. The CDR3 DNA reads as TGTGCCAGTTACAGGGCGCACACCGGGGAGCTGTTTTTT.

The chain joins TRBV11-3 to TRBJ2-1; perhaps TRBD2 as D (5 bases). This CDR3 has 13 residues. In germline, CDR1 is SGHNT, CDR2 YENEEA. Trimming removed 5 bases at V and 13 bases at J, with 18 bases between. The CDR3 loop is CASSATRVARQFF. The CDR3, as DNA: TGTGCCAGCAGCGCGACGCGGGTCGCGAGACAGTTCTTC.

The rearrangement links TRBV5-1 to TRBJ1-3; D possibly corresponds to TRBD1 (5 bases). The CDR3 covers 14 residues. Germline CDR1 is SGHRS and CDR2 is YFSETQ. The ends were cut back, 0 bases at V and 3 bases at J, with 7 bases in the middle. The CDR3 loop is CASSLVGLGNTIYF. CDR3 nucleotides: TGCGCCAGCAGCTTGGTGGGACTTGGAAACACCATATATTTT.

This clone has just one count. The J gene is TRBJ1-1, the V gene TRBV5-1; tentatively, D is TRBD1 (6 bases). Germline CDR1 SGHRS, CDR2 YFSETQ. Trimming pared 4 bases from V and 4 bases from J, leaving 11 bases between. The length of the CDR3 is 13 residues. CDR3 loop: CASSPTGFTEAFF. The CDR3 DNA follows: TGCGCCAGCAGCCCCACAGGGTTCACTGAAGCTTTCTTT.

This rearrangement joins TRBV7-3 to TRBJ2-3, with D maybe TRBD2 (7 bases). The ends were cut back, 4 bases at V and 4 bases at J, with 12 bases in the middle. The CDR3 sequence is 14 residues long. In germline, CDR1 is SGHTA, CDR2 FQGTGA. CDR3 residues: CASSSGGLADTQYF. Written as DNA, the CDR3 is TGTGCCAGCAGCTCGGGGGGCCTCGCAGATACGCAGTATTTT.

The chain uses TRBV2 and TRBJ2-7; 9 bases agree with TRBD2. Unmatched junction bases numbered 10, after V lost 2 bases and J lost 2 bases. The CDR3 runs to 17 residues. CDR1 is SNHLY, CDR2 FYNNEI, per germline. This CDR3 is CASSEKVAGGLPYEQYF. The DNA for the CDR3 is TGTGCCAGCAGTGAAAAGGTTGCGGGAGGGCTCCCCTACGAGCAGTACTTC.

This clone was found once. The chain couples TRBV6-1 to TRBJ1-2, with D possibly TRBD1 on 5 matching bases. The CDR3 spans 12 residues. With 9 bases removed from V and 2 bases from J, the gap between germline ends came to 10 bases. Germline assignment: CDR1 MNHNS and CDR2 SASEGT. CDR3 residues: CASIAGNYGYTF. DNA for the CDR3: TGTGCCAGTATAGCAGGGAACTATGGCTACACCTTC.

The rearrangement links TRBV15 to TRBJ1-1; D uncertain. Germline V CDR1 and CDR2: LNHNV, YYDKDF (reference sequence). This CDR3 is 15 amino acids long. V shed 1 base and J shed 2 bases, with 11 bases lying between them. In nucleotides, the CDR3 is TGTGCCACCAGCAGAGTACGAGTCTCTAACACTGAAGCTTTCTTT. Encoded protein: CATSRVRVSNTEAFF.

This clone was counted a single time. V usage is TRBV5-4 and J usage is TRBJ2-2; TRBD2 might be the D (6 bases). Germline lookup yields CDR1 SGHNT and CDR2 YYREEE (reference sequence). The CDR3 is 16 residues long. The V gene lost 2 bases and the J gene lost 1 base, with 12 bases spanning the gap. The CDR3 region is CASSLVGGKNTGELFF. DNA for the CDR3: TGTGCCAGCAGCTTAGTCGGAGGGAAGAACACCGGGGAGCTGTTTTTT.

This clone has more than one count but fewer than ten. The CDR3 loop is CASSLRGGNNSPLHF. CDR3 DNA: TGTGCCAGCAGCCTTCGTGGAGGGAATAATTCACCCCTCCACTTT. The chain uses TRBV5-5 and TRBJ1-6; D is unclear. The CDR3 length is 15 residues. Trimming cost V 4 bases and J 5 bases, with 13 bases left between them. The germline V gene encodes CDR1 SGHKS and CDR2 YYEKEE (reference sequence).

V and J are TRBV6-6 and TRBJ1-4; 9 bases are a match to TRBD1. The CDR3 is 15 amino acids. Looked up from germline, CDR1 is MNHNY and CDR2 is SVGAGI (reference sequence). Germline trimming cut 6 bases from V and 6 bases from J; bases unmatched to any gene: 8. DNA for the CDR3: TGTGCCAGCAGCCCCGGGACAGGGCTGCATGAAAAACTGTTTTTT. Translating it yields CASSPGTGLHEKLFF.

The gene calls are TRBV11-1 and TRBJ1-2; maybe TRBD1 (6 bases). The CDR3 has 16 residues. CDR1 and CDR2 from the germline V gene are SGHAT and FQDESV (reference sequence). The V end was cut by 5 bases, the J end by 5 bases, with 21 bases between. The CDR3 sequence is CASSRHQGTLKYGYTF. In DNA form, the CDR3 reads TGTGCCAGCAGCCGACATCAAGGGACACTGAAATATGGCTACACCTTC.

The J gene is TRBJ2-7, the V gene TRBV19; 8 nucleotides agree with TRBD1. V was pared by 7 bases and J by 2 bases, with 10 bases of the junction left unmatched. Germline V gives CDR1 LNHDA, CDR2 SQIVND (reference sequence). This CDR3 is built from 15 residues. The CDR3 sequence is CASTETGDGTYEQYF. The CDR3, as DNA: TGTGCCAGTACCGAGACAGGGGATGGGACCTACGAGCAGTACTTC. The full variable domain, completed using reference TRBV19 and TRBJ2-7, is DGGITQSPKYLFRKEGQNVTLSCEQNLNHDAMYWYRQDPGQGLRLIYYSQIVNDFQKGDIAEGYSVSREKKESFPLTVTSAQKNPTAFYLCASTETGDGTYEQYFGPGTRLTVT.

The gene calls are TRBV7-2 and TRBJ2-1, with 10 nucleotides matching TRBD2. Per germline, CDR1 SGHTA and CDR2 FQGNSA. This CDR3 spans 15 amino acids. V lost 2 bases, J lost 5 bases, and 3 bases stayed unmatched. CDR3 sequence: CASSLSSGSHNEQFF. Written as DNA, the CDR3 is TGTGCCAGCAGCTTATCTAGCGGGAGCCACAATGAGCAGTTCTTC.